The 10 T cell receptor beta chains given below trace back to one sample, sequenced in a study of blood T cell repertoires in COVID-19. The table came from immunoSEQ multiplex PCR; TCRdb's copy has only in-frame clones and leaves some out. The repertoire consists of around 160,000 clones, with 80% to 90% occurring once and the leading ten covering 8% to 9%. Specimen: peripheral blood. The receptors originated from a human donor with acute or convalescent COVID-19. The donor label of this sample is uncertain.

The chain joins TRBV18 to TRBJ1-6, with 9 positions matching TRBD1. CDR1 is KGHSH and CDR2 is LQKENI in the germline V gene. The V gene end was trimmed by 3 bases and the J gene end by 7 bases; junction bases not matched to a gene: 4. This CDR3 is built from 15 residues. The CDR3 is CASSPGQGDNSPLHF. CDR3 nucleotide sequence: TGTGCCAGCTCACCGGGACAGGGAGACAATTCACCCCTCCACTTT.

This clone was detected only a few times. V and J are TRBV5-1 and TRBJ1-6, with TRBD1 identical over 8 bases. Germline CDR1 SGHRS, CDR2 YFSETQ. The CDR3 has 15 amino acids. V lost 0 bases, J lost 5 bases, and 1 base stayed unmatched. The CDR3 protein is CASSLGQGNNSPLHF. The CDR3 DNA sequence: TGCGCCAGCAGCTTGGGACAGGGGAATAATTCACCCCTCCACTTT.

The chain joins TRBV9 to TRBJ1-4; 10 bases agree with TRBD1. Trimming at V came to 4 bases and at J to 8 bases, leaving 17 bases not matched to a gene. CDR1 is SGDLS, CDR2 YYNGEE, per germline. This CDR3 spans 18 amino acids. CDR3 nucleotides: TGTGCCAGCAGCCCTCACGACAGGGGGCGAGACCCATGGGAAAAACTGTTTTTT. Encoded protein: CASSPHDRGRDPWEKLFF.

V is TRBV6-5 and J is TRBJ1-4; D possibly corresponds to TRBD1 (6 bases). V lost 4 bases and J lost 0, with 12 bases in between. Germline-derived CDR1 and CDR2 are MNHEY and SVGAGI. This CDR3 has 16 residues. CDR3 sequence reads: CASSSDSSATNEKLFF. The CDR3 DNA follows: TGTGCCAGCAGTTCGGACAGCTCCGCAACTAATGAAAAACTGTTTTTT.

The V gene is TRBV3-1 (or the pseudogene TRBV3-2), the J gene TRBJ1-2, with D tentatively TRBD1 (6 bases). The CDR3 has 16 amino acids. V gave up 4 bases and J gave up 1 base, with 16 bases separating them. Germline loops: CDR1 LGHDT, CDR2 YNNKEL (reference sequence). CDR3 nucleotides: TGTGCCAGCAGCCGAGCGGGACACCAGCGTAACTATGGCTACACCTTC. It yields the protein CASSRAGHQRNYGYTF.

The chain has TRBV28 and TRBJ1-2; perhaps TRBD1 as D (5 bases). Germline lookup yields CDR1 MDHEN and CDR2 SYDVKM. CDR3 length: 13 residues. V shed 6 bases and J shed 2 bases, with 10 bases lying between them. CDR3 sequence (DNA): TGTGCCAGCAGGGTAGACAGAAACTATGGCTACACCTTC. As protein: CASRVDRNYGYTF.

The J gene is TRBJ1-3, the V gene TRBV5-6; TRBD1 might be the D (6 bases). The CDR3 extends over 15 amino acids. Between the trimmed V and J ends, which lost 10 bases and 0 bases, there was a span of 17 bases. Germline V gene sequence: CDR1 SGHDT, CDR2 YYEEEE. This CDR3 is CAVSTGRFSGNTIYF. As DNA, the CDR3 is TGTGCCGTATCGACAGGCCGATTCTCTGGAAACACCATATATTTT.

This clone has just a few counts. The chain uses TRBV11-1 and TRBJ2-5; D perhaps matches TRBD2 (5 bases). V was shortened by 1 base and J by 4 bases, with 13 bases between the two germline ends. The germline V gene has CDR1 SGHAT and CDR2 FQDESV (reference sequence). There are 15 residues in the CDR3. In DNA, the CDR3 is TGTGCCAGCAGCTTAGAAGACCACCGGGGAGAGACCCAGTACTTC. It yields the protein CASSLEDHRGETQYF.

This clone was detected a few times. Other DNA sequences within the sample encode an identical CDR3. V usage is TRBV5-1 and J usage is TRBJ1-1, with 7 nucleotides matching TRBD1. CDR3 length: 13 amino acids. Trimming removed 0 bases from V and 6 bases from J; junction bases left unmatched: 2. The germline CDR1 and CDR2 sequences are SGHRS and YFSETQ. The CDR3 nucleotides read TGCGCCAGCAGCTTGGGAACAGGGGCTGAAGCTTTCTTT. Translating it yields CASSLGTGAEAFF.

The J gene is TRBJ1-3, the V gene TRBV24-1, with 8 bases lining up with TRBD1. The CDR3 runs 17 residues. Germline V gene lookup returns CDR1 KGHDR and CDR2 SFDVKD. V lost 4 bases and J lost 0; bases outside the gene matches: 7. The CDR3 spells CATSDGDRTTSGNTIYF. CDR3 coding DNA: TGTGCCACCAGTGACGGGGACAGGACGACCTCTGGAAACACCATATATTTT.